The present entry profiles one T cell receptor (beta chain) with its context. Its specificity is unknown. These data originate in a study of lymphopenia after photon versus proton radiotherapy. Trimming cost V 1 base and J 4 bases, with 7 bases left between them. The CDR3 spans 13 residues. In germline, CDR1 is SEHNR, CDR2 FQNEAQ (reference sequence). Study-wide results and caveats: Oligoclonal CD8+ Temra expansion after nadir drove photon patients' diversity drop. Only patients who died were analyzed for survival; proton advantage is unproven. A bigger post-nadir fall in TCR diversity correlated inversely with survival time in deceased patients.

Clones were sequenced by immunoSEQ multiplex PCR, and TCRdb holds only the in-frame ones, with some missing. The table includes approximately 23,000 clones, around 88% detected once. The sample was peripheral blood, taken from a patient treated with proton-based radiotherapy. The sequence was obtained from an older man with esophageal cancer. J is TRBJ2-5 and V is TRBV7-9; the D is unclear. This CDR3 reads CASSLGHLETQYF. The CDR3 DNA follows: TGTGCCAGCAGCTTAGGGCATCTAGAGACCCAGTACTTC.